This T cell receptor (beta chain) was observed in a study of CD8 T cells in ankylosing spondylitis. This clonotype was seen repeatedly, ten times or more. Antigen specificity is unknown. The TCR beta libraries were generated through quantitative 5'-RACE incorporating molecular barcodes. TCRdb processed the 5' RACE reads anew with MiXCR; each CDR3 protein has one entry. This table holds approximately 500,000 distinct CDR3 sequences, roughly 13% found once. Germline V gene sequence: CDR1 LGHNA, CDR2 YNFKEQ. This CDR3 comprises 16 residues. With 0 bases clipped from V and 2 bases from J, the junction kept 3 bases outside the gene matches. Study-wide findings and caveats: Clones linked to disease were reported to show significant enrichment in matched ankylosing spondylitis synovial fluid. Earlier studies detected some motif variants in reactive arthritis synovial fluid and blood. A motif in TCR beta, a set of 8 or 9 highly homologous variants, appeared characteristic of ankylosing spondylitis blood. With a CD8+ phenotype, disease-linked clones were relatively rare in peripheral blood.

Sequences were obtained from blood, either unsorted or a sorted T cell fraction (not recorded which). The genes are TRBV4-2 and TRBJ2-3; 9 bases fit TRBD2. This TCR derives from a male donor with ankylosing spondylitis. This CDR3 reads CASSQDPSGNTDTQYF. For the CDR3, the DNA is TGTGCCAGCAGCCAAGATCCTAGCGGGAACACAGATACGCAGTATTTT.